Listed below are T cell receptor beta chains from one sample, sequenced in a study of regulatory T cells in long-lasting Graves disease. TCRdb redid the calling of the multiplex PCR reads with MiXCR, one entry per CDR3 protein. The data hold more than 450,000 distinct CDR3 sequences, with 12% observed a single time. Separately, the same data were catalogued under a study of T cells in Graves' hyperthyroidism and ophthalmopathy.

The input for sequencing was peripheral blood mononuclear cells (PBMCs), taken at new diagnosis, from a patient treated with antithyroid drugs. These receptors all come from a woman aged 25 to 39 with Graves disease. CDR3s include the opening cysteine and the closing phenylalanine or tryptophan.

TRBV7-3 CASSLNPGPEGAFF
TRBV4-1 CASSRGTNTGELFF
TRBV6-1 CASSPRGAGRKETQYF
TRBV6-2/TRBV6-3 CASSDEPHQPQHF
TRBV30 CAWSVREGRNTEAFF
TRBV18 CASSPPSGTAGNTIYF
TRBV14 CASSQMQGRNNEQFF
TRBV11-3 CASSSPGTDYGYTF
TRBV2 CASSGQGGDTEAFF
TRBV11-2 CASSRLVGDGYTF
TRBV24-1 CATSDLEGALGNEQFF
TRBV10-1 CASRSPGDRLAGYNEQFF
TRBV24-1 CATSDPRFYGYTF
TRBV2 CASRGEKLFF
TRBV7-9 CASSFQDSYEQYF
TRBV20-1 CSASRDRAYEQYF
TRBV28 CASSYGTGTEAFF
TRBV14 CASSPRWDSSNQPQHF
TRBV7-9 CASSLAGQGSLGGYTF
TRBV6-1 CASQDLVANTGELFF
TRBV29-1 CSVDRDRHGSSTDTQYF
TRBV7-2 CASSFPGTGSGYTF
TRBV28 CASSLRSGELFF
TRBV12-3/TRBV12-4 CASSLSPGQEPEAFF